Following are 28 T cell receptor beta chains from one sample sequenced in a study of T cell clones after liver transplantation. Measured with immunoSEQ multiplex PCR; TCRdb has only the in-frame clones, and not every one. The sample holds tens of thousands of clones, approximately 87% seen once. This specimen consisted of CD4+ T cells from blood, obtained at the 22-month timepoint. These receptors were obtained from a human patient who received a liver transplant. Some of the T cells might come from the graft donor.

The chain joins TRBV27 to TRBJ1-1, with 8 bases fitting TRBD1. The CDR3 is 14 amino acids. The J segment lost 1 base and the V segment lost 5 bases, leaving 3 bases of the junction unmatched. Germline V lookup: CDR1 MNHEY, CDR2 SMNVEV (reference sequence). The CDR3 protein is CASSRTGKNTEAFF. DNA of the CDR3: TGTGCCAGCAGTCGGACAGGGAAGAACACTGAAGCTTTCTTT.

This clone was counted only a few times. J is TRBJ1-6 and V is TRBV5-4, with 9 nucleotides matching TRBD1. Germline V gene data show CDR1 as SGHNT and CDR2 as YYREEE (reference sequence). The V and J ends lost 4 bases and 9 bases, in that order; junction bases with no gene match: 2. This CDR3 spans 13 amino acids. This CDR3 reads CASSGQGFSPLHF. The CDR3 nucleotides are TGTGCCAGCAGCGGACAGGGGTTTTCACCCCTCCACTTT.

This clone was found a few times. V is TRBV6-1 and J is TRBJ2-1, with D possibly being TRBD1 (6 bases). V was clipped by 0 bases and J by 12 bases, with 12 bases between them. The CDR3 sequence is 13 residues long. Germline CDR1 is MNHNS and CDR2 is SASEGT. The CDR3 loop reads CASSEAYRDRQFF. CDR3 coding DNA: TGTGCCAGCAGTGAAGCTTACAGGGATAGGCAGTTCTTC.

This clone has ten or more counts. The chain couples TRBV18 to TRBJ2-7; 8 bases agree with TRBD1. V shed 6 bases and J 6 bases; nucleotides not matched to a gene: 10. The CDR3 has 14 amino acids. CDR1 KGHSH and CDR2 LQKENI come from the germline V gene. CDR3 in DNA: TGTGCCAGCTCCTTGGACAGGGCCACCCTCGAGCAGTACTTC. Translating gives CASSLDRATLEQYF.

This clone has a handful of counts. This chain links TRBV18 with TRBJ2-1, with D unresolved. Germline loops: CDR1 KGHSH, CDR2 LQKENI. The CDR3 spans 13 residues. V lost 0 bases and J lost 8, with 8 bases in between. CDR3 region: CASSPPNVDEQFF. DNA for the CDR3: TGTGCCAGCTCACCACCGAACGTGGATGAGCAGTTCTTC.

The rearrangement uses TRBV4-1 and TRBJ2-2; no reliable D call. The V and J ends lost 2 bases and 2 bases respectively, with 9 bases between them. Looked up from germline, CDR1 is MGHRA and CDR2 is YSYEKL. This CDR3 has 15 amino acids. CDR3 DNA: TGCGCCAGCAGCCAACGAGCTACCAACACCGGGGAGCTGTTTTTT. Translating gives CASSQRATNTGELFF.

The CDR3 spells CASIGAGREKLFF. DNA for the CDR3: TGTGCCAGCATCGGGGCAGGGAGGGAAAAACTGTTTTTT. The rearrangement joins TRBV7-9 to TRBJ1-4; D may be TRBD1 (5 bases). Trimming took 7 bases from V and 8 from J, leaving 14 bases between them. Germline assignment: CDR1 SEHNR and CDR2 FQNEAQ (reference sequence). The CDR3 sequence is 13 residues long.

The J gene is TRBJ2-7, the V gene TRBV5-4; 8 positions agree with TRBD1. The CDR3 is made up of 15 amino acids. J lost 3 bases, V lost 7 bases, and 12 bases had no gene match. In germline, CDR1 is SGHNT, CDR2 YYREEE (reference sequence). The CDR3 here is CASARVGQGNYEQYF. CDR3 sequence (DNA): TGTGCCAGCGCAAGGGTTGGACAGGGAAACTACGAGCAGTACTTC.

The J gene is TRBJ2-5, the V gene TRBV5-6; 7 bases match TRBD1. CDR1 and CDR2 (germline): SGHDT, YYEEEE. The CDR3 covers 14 residues. V dropped 8 bases and J dropped 3; count of bases not matched to a gene: 10. The CDR3, as DNA: TGTGCCAGTTGCGAAAACAGGGGCGAAGAGACCCAGTACTTC. Its translation is CASCENRGEETQYF.

The V call is TRBV6-4, the J call TRBJ2-3, with 9 bases that match TRBD1. In germline, CDR1 is MRHNA, CDR2 SNTAGT. Losses at the gene ends were 8 bases for V and 6 bases for J; bases not matched to a gene: 9. The CDR3 has 14 amino acids. CDR3 nucleotides: TGTGCCAGCTCCCCGGGACAGGGTTCGGATACGCAGTATTTT. Residues: CASSPGQGSDTQYF.

The gene calls are TRBV4-1 and TRBJ1-1, with 9 bases aligning to TRBD1. There are 14 residues in the CDR3. With 2 bases clipped from V and 4 bases from J, the junction kept 2 bases outside the gene matches. CDR1 and CDR2 (germline): MGHRA, YSYEKL. CDR3: CASSQTQGATEAFF. CDR3 coding DNA: TGCGCCAGCAGCCAAACACAGGGGGCCACTGAAGCTTTCTTT.

The genes are TRBV11-2 and TRBJ1-1; D gene unclear. Trimming cost V 5 bases and J 1 base, with 8 bases left between them. The CDR3 is 13 residues long. Germline V lookup: CDR1 SGHAT, CDR2 FQNNGV. For the CDR3, the DNA is TGTGCCAGCAGCCCGTCACCGAACACTGAAGCTTTCTTT. Its translation is CASSPSPNTEAFF.

This clone was found once. J is TRBJ1-2 and V is TRBV5-1; 12 positions agree with TRBD1. This CDR3 spans 14 amino acids. Per germline, CDR1 SGHRS and CDR2 YFSETQ. V was pared by 4 bases and J by 7 bases, with 5 bases of the junction left unmatched. The CDR3 loop is CASSLGTGGSGYTF. CDR3 coding DNA: TGCGCCAGCAGCCTCGGGACAGGGGGCAGTGGCTACACCTTC.

The chain employs TRBV9 and TRBJ2-1; 7 nucleotides match TRBD2. CDR3 size: 17 residues. CDR1 is SGDLS and CDR2 is YYNGEE in the germline V gene. J was trimmed by 4 bases and V by 0 bases; bases with no gene match: 10. CDR3 residues: CASSVGQAGKRYNEQFF. The CDR3 DNA is TGTGCCAGCAGCGTAGGACAAGCGGGGAAAAGGTACAATGAGCAGTTCTTC.

In this sample, this clone turned up a few times. The J gene is TRBJ1-5, the V gene TRBV28; no definite D call. Per germline, CDR1 MDHEN and CDR2 SYDVKM. This CDR3 has 12 amino acids. The V and J ends lost 2 bases and 3 bases respectively, with 2 bases between them. The CDR3 is CASSLNNQPQHF. The CDR3 nucleotides read TGTGCCAGCAGTTTAAACAATCAGCCCCAGCATTTT. The complete variable domain, with remaining parts taken from reference TRBV28 and TRBJ1-5, reads DVKVTQSSRYLVKRTGEKVFLECVQDMDHENMFWYRQDPGLGLRLIYFSYDVKMKEKGDIPEGYSVSREKKERFSLILESASTNQTSMYLCASSLNNQPQHFGDGTRLSIL.

In DNA form, the CDR3 reads TGTGCCAGCAGCACCTGGGCCTATGGCTACACCTTC. Its translation: CASSTWAYGYTF. This chain joins TRBV7-2 and TRBJ1-2; D remains unclear. The CDR3 has 12 residues. Trimming cost V 5 bases and J 4 bases, with 8 bases left between them. Germline V lookup: CDR1 SGHTA, CDR2 FQGNSA.

The chain links TRBV28 to TRBJ2-6; no reliable D call. Germline V CDR1 and CDR2: MDHEN, SYDVKM. Trimming pared 4 bases from V and 0 bases from J, leaving 13 bases between. There are 17 residues in the CDR3. CDR3 protein: CASSSYYPNSGANVLTF. The DNA for the CDR3 is TGTGCCAGCAGTTCCTACTACCCTAACTCTGGGGCCAACGTCCTGACTTTC.

This chain links TRBV7-9 with TRBJ1-2, with 7 bases that match TRBD1. J gave up 4 bases and V 1 base, and 6 bases lay outside the gene matches. Germline V CDR1 and CDR2: SEHNR, FQNEAQ (reference sequence). The CDR3 consists of 15 residues. For the CDR3, the DNA is TGTGCCAGCAGCTTAGGACAGGGATTTAGCTATGGCTACACCTTC. It specifies CASSLGQGFSYGYTF.

V usage is TRBV7-2 and J usage is TRBJ2-2, with unresolved D. This CDR3 is 14 amino acids long. Trimming left V 2 bases short and J 1 base short, with 5 bases between. Germline loops: CDR1 SGHTA, CDR2 FQGNSA. The CDR3: CASSLNGNTGELFF. CDR3 nucleotide sequence: TGTGCCAGCAGCTTAAACGGGAACACCGGGGAGCTGTTTTTT.

V is TRBV6-5 and J is TRBJ2-1, with TRBD2 as a possible D gene (6 bases). CDR1 MNHEY and CDR2 SVGAGI come from the germline V gene. The CDR3 loop spans 15 amino acids. V was clipped by 6 bases and J by 5 bases, with 17 bases between them. The CDR3 spells CASSRRGSGNNEQFF. The CDR3 DNA reads as TGTGCCAGCAGCCGCCGGGGTAGCGGAAACAATGAGCAGTTCTTC.

The V gene is TRBV6-5, the J gene TRBJ2-1; TRBD2 aligns across 7 bases. Germline CDR1 and CDR2: MNHEY and SVGAGI. This CDR3 contains 15 residues. With V trimmed by 8 bases and J by 0 bases, 7 bases remained unmatched. CDR3 protein: CASGSGARSYNEQFF. For the CDR3, the DNA is TGTGCCAGCGGGAGCGGGGCACGCTCCTACAATGAGCAGTTCTTC.

This clone appeared a single time. The chain couples TRBV5-1 to TRBJ2-5, with 8 bases aligning to TRBD1. Germline trimming cut 0 bases from V and 4 bases from J; bases unmatched to any gene: 11. CDR1 and CDR2 (germline): SGHRS, YFSETQ. The CDR3 runs to 17 residues. CDR3 nucleotide sequence: TGCGCCAGCAGCTTGGCCCCCGGACAGGGAAGGCGAGAGACCCAGTACTTC. Its translation: CASSLAPGQGRRETQYF.

V and J are TRBV7-2 and TRBJ1-6; a weak D match, TRBD1 (6 bases). Germline loops: CDR1 SGHTA, CDR2 FQGNSA. CDR3 length: 15 amino acids. Trimming pared 1 base from V and 14 bases from J, leaving 18 bases between. This CDR3 reads CASSLVLDSRVALHF. The CDR3 region has the DNA TGTGCCAGCAGCTTAGTGCTGGACAGCCGAGTGGCCCTCCACTTT.

This clone was counted only a few times. The rearrangement links TRBV6-1 to TRBJ1-2, with unresolved D. V was pared by 6 bases and J by 2 bases, with 13 bases between. CDR1 and CDR2 (germline): MNHNS, SASEGT. CDR3 size: 14 residues. The CDR3 DNA reads as TGTGCCAGCAGAGCCGTAGACGGGAACTATGGCTACACCTTC. It translates to CASRAVDGNYGYTF.

The genes are TRBV7-3 and TRBJ1-1; D ambiguous. This CDR3 is 13 amino acids long. Germline CDR1 SGHTA, CDR2 FQGTGA. V was clipped by 0 bases and J by 4 bases, with 6 bases between them. CDR3 region: CASSLTISTEAFF. The CDR3 nucleotides read TGTGCCAGCAGCTTAACGATTAGCACTGAAGCTTTCTTT.

The chain couples TRBV4-2 to TRBJ1-4, with a possible D match to TRBD1 (5 bases). Looked up from germline, CDR1 is LGHNA and CDR2 is YNFKEQ. Between the trimmed V and J ends, which lost 3 bases and 8 bases, there was a span of 16 bases. The CDR3 is made up of 15 amino acids. CDR3 residues: CASSQLPQGREKLFF. CDR3 bases: TGTGCCAGCAGCCAGTTACCCCAGGGTCGAGAAAAACTGTTTTTT.

The V call is TRBV5-1, the J call TRBJ2-3, with 8 bases fitting TRBD2. V lost 5 bases, J lost 6 bases, and 8 bases stayed unmatched. The CDR3 runs to 14 residues. Germline V gene sequence: CDR1 SGHRS, CDR2 YFSETQ. CDR3 region: CASSLGLETDTQYF. CDR3 DNA sequence: TGCGCCAGCAGTCTGGGACTAGAGACGGATACGCAGTATTTT.

The gene calls are TRBV2 and TRBJ2-5; D not certain. Germline V gene lookup returns CDR1 SNHLY and CDR2 FYNNEI. Trimming removed 5 bases at V and 4 bases at J, with 5 bases between. This CDR3 is 11 amino acids long. CDR3 protein: CASSLIETQYF. The CDR3 nucleotides are TGTGCCAGCAGTCTCATAGAGACCCAGTACTTC.